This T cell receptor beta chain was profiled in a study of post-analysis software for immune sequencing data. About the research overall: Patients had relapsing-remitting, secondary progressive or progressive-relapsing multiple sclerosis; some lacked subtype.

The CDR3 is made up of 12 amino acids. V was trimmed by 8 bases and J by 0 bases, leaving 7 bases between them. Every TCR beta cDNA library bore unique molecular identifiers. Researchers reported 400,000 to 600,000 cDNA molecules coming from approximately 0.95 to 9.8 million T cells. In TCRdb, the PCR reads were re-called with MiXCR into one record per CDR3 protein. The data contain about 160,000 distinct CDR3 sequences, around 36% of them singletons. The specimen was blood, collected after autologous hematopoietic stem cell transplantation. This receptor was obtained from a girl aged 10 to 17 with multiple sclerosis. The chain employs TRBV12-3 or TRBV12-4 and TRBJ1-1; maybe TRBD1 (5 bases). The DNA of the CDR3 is TGTGCCAGCGGGGGGGTGAACACTGAAGCTTTCTTT. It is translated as CASGGVNTEAFF.